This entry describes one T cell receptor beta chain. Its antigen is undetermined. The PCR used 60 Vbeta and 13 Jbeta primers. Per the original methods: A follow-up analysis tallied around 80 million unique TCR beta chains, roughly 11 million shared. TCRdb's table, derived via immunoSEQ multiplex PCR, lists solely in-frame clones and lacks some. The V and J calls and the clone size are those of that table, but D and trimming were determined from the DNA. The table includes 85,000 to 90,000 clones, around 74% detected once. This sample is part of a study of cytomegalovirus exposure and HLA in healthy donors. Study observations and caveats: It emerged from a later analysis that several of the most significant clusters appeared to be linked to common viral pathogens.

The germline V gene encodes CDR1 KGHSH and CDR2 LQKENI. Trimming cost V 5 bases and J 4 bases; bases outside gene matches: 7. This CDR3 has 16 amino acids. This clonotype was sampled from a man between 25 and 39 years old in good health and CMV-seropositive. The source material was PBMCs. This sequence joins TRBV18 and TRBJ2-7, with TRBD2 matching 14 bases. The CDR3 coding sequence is TGTGCCAGCTCAGACCGGACTAGCGGGAGGTTTTACGAGCAGTACTTC. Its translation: CASSDRTSGRFYEQYF.